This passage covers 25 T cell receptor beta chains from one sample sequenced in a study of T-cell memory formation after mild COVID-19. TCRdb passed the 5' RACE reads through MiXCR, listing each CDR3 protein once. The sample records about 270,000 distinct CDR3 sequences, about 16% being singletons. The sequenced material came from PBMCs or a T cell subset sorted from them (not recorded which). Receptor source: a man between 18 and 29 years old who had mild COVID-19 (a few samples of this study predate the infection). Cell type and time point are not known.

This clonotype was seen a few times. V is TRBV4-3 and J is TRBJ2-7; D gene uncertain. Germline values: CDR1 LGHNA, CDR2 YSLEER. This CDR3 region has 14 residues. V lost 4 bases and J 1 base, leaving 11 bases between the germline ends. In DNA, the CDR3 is TGCGCCAGCAGCCGAGACCTAGGGTCCTACGAGCAGTACTTC. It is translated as CASSRDLGSYEQYF.

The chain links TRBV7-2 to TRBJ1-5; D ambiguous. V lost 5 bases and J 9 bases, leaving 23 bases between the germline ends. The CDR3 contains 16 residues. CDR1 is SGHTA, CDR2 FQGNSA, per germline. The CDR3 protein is CASSPQSARSVVPQHF. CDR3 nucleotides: TGTGCCAGCAGCCCCCAATCCGCTAGATCAGTGGTGCCCCAGCATTTT.

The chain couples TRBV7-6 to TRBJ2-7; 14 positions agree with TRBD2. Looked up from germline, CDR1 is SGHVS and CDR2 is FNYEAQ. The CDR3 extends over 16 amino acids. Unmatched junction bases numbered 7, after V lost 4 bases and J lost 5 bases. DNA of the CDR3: TGTGCCAGCAGCTACCTTCCGGGACTAGCGGGGGACGAGCAGTACTTC. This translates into CASSYLPGLAGDEQYF.

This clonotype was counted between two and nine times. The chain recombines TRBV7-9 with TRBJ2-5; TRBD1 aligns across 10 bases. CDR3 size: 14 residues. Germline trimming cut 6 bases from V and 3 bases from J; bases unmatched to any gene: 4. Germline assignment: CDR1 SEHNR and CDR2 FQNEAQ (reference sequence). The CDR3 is CASSWTGGEETQYF. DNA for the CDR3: TGTGCCAGCAGTTGGACAGGGGGTGAAGAGACCCAGTACTTC.

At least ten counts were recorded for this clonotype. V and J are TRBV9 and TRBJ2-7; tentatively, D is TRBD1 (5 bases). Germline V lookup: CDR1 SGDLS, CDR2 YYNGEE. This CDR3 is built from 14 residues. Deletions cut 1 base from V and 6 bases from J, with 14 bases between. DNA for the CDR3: TGTGCCAGCAGCGTATCCCCCAGGGCCACCGAGCAGTACTTC. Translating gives CASSVSPRATEQYF.

DNA for the CDR3: TGTGCCAGCAGCCAAGATCACAGTCCTTATAATTCACCCCTCCACTTT. Protein product: CASSQDHSPYNSPLHF. V and J are TRBV9 and TRBJ1-6; D is uncertain. The ends were cut back, 4 bases at V and 4 bases at J, with 15 bases in the middle. This CDR3 region has 16 residues. The germline V gene has CDR1 SGDLS and CDR2 YYNGEE. Supplemented by reference TRBV9 and TRBJ1-6, the full variable domain reads DSGVTQTPKHLITATGQRVTLRCSPRSGDLSVYWYQQSLDQGLQFLIQYYNGEERAKGNILERFSAQQFPDLHSELNLSSLELGDSALYFCASSQDHSPYNSPLHFGNGTRLTVT.

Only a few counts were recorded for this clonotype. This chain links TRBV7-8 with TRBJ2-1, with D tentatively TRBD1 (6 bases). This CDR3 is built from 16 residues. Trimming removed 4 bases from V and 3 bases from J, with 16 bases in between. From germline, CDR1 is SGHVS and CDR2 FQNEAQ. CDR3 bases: TGTGCCAGCAGCTACCCCAGGGCAGGGGTCTACAATGAGCAGTTCTTC. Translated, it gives CASSYPRAGVYNEQFF.

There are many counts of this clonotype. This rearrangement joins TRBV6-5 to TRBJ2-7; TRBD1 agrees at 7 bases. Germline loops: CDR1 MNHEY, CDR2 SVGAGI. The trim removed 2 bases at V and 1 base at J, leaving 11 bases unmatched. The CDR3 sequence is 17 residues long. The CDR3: CASSYGFRAGGSYEQYF. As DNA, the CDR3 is TGTGCCAGCAGTTACGGTTTCAGGGCAGGGGGATCCTACGAGCAGTACTTC.

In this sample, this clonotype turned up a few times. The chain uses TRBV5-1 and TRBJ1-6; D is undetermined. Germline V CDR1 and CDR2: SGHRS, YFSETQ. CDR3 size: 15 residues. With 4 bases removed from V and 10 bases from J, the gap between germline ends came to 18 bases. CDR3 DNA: TGCGCCAGCAGCACCCAAAGGACCGACGGGTCACCCCTCCACTTT. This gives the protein CASSTQRTDGSPLHF.

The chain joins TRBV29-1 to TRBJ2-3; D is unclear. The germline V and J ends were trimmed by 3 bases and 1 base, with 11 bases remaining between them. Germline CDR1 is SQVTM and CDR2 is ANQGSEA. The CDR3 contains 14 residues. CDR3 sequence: CSVEVGFRTDTQYF. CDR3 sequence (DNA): TGCAGCGTTGAGGTGGGATTCCGCACAGATACGCAGTATTTT.

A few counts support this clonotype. CDR3 sequence reads: CASSLTGNEKLFF. The CDR3 DNA follows: TGCGCCAGCAGCTTGACAGGAAATGAAAAACTGTTTTTT. The chain carries TRBV5-1 and TRBJ1-4; a weak D match, TRBD1 (5 bases). The CDR3 runs to 13 residues. Looked up from germline, CDR1 is SGHRS and CDR2 is YFSETQ. V was cut by 1 base and J by 5 bases, with 6 bases left in between.

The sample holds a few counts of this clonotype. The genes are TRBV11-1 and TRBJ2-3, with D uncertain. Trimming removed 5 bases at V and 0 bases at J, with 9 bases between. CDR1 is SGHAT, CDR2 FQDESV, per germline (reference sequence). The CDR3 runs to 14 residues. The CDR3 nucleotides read TGTGCCAGCAGCCCAGGATACAGCACAGATACGCAGTATTTT. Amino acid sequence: CASSPGYSTDTQYF. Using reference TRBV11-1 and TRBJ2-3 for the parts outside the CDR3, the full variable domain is EAEVAQSPRYKITEKSQAVAFWCDPISGHATLYWYRQILGQGPELLVQFQDESVVDDSQLPKDRFSAERLKGVDSTLKIQPAELGDSAMYLCASSPGYSTDTQYFGPGTRLTVL.

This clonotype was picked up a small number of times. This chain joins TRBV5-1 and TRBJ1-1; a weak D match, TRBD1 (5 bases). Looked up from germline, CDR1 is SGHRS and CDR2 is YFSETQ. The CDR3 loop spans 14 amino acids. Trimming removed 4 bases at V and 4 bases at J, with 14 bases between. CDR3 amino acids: CASSAGTPGTEAFF. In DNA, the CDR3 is TGCGCCAGCAGCGCCGGGACCCCGGGCACTGAAGCTTTCTTT.

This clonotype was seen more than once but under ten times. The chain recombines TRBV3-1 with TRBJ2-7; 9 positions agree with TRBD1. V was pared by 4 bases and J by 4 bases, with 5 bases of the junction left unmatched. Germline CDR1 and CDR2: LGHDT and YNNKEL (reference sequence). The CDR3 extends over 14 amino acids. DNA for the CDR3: TGTGCCAGCAGCCGAGAGACAGGGGGGTACGAGCAGTACTTC. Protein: CASSRETGGYEQYF.

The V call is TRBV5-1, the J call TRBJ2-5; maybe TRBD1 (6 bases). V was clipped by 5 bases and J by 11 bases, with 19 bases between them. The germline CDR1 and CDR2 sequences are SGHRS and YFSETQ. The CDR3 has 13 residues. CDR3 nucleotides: TGCGCCAGCAGACAACTGGACGGGACACCTCAGTACTTC. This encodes CASRQLDGTPQYF.

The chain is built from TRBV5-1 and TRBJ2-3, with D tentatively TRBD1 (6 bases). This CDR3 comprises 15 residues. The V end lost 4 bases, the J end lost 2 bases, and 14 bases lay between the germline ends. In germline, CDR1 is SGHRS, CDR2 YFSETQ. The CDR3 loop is CASSLRTDLTDTQYF. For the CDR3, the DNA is TGCGCCAGCAGCCTCCGGACAGACCTCACAGATACGCAGTATTTT.

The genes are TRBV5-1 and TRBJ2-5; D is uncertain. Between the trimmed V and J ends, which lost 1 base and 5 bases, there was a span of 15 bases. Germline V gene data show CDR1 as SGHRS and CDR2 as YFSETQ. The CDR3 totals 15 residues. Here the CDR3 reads CASSLYGAAVETQYF. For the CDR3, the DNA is TGCGCCAGCAGCTTGTACGGCGCCGCTGTCGAGACCCAGTACTTC.

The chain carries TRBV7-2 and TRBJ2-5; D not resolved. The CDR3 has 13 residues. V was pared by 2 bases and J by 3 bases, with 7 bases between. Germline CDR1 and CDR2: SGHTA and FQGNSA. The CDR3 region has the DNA TGTGCCAGCAGCTTAAGTTGGGAAGAGACCCAGTACTTC. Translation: CASSLSWEETQYF.

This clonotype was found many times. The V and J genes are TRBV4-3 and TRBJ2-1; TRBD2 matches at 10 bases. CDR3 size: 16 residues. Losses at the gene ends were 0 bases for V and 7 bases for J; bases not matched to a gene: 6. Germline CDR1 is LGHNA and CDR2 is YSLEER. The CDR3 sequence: CASSQEGLAGDNEQFF. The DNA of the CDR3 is TGCGCCAGCAGCCAAGAAGGGCTAGCGGGGGATAATGAGCAGTTCTTC.

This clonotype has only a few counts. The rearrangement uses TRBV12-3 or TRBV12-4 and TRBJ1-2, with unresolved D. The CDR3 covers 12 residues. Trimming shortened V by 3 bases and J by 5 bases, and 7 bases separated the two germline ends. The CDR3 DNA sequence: TGTGCCAGCAGTTTGGTTCCATATGGCTACACCTTC. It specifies CASSLVPYGYTF.

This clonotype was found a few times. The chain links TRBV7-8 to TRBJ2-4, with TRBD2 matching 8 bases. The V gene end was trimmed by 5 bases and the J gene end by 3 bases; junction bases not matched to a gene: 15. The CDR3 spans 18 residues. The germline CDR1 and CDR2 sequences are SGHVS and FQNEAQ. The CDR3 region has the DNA TGTGCCAGCAGCCCACCCGTAGCGGGGACGGGGGTCAAAAACATTCAGTACTTC. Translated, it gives CASSPPVAGTGVKNIQYF.

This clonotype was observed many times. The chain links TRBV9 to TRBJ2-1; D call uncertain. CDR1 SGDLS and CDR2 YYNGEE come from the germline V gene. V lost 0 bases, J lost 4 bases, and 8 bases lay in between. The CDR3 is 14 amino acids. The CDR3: CASSVDPVYNEQFF. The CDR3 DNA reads TGTGCCAGCAGCGTAGATCCGGTTTACAATGAGCAGTTCTTC.

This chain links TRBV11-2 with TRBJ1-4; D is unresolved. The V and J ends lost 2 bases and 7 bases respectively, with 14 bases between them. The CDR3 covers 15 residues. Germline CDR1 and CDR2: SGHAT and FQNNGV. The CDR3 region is CASSLMIQVGEKLFF. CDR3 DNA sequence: TGTGCCAGCAGCTTAATGATCCAAGTGGGTGAAAAACTGTTTTTT. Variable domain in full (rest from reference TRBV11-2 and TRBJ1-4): EAGVAQSPRYKIIEKRQSVAFWCNPISGHATLYWYQQILGQGPKLLIQFQNNGVVDDSQLPKDRFSAERLKGVDSTLKIQPAKLEDSAVYLCASSLMIQVGEKLFFGSGTQLSVL.

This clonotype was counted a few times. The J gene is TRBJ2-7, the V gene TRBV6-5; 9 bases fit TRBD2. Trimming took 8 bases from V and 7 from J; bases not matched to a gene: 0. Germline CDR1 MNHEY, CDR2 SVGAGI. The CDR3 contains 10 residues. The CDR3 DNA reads TGTGCCAGCGGACTAGCGGAGCAGTACTTC. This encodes CASGLAEQYF.

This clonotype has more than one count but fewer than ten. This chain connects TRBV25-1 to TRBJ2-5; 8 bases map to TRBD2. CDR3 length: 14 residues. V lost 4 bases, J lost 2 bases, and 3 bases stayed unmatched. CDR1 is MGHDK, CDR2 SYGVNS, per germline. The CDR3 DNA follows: TGTGCCAGCAGTGCCCCGGGGGGGCAAGAGACCCAGTACTTC. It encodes CASSAPGGQETQYF.